The rows below give T cell receptor beta chains drawn from one sample of a study of identical twins. TCRdb re-called the 5' RACE reads with MiXCR, one entry per CDR3 protein. Counted here are roughly 690,000 distinct CDR3 sequences, around 20% occurring once; the ten biggest clones make up around 4.5%. The same specimen was also included in a second study, on T cells expressing NK-cell markers.

Sequencing was carried out using PBMCs. The receptors derive from a woman younger than 35 in good health. Both conserved end residues are part of each CDR3. D genes are given only for firm matches.

CDR3: CASSPGTGRTQETQYF
V: TRBV9
D: TRBD1
length: 16
J: TRBJ2-5

CDR3: CASSLAGTGLYGYTF
V: TRBV7-2
D: TRBD1
length: 15
J: TRBJ1-2

CDR3: CASSPGVGSRFF
V: TRBV12-3/TRBV12-4
D: .
length: 12
J: TRBJ2-1

CDR3: CSASERGGGTDTQYF
V: TRBV20-1
D: TRBD2
length: 15
J: TRBJ2-3

CDR3: CASSRQGNRDIQYF
V: TRBV5-1
D: TRBD1
length: 14
J: TRBJ2-4

CDR3: CSALARETQYF
V: TRBV20-1
D: .
length: 11
J: TRBJ2-5

CDR3: CARERNTGELFF
V: TRBV7-9
D: .
length: 12
J: TRBJ2-2

CDR3: CASSLGRAFVEAFF
V: TRBV12-3/TRBV12-4
D: .
length: 14
J: TRBJ1-1

CDR3: CATSDRGLAGGGEQFF
V: TRBV24-1
D: TRBD2
length: 16
J: TRBJ2-1

CDR3: CASSEFGQGNTGELFF
V: TRBV25-1
D: TRBD1
length: 16
J: TRBJ2-2

CDR3: CASNRGPETQYF
V: TRBV7-9
D: TRBD1
length: 12
J: TRBJ2-5

CDR3: CASKDGGTTYEQYF
V: TRBV10-1
D: .
length: 14
J: TRBJ2-7

CDR3: CSADLGRDPYEQYF
V: TRBV20-1
D: .
length: 14
J: TRBJ2-7

CDR3: CASSSGLFYNEQFF
V: TRBV5-6
D: .
length: 14
J: TRBJ2-1

CDR3: CAWSAAYEQYF
V: TRBV30
D: .
length: 11
J: TRBJ2-7

CDR3: CASSRQLAGVVYNEQFF
V: TRBV4-1
D: TRBD2
length: 17
J: TRBJ2-1

CDR3: CASSYGGITSPLHF
V: TRBV6-5
D: .
length: 14
J: TRBJ1-6

CDR3: CASSAPGRSYEQYF
V: TRBV6-4
D: .
length: 14
J: TRBJ2-7

CDR3: CASSLTSGAGETQYF
V: TRBV27
D: TRBD2
length: 15
J: TRBJ2-5

CDR3: CASSLSNRGSGDTQYF
V: TRBV12-3/TRBV12-4
D: .
length: 16
J: TRBJ2-3

CDR3: CASSSIPGQLSGANVLTF
V: TRBV5-1
D: .
length: 18
J: TRBJ2-6

CDR3: CASSGRGLAVKPGETQYF
V: TRBV2
D: TRBD2
length: 18
J: TRBJ2-5

CDR3: CASSRRDRHLNYGYTF
V: TRBV3-1
D: .
length: 16
J: TRBJ1-2

CDR3: CATGLGETQYF
V: TRBV19
D: .
length: 11
J: TRBJ2-5

CDR3: CASSYSYLHRTETQYF
V: TRBV6-5
D: .
length: 16
J: TRBJ2-5

CDR3: CASAKGETQYF
V: TRBV10-3
D: .
length: 11
J: TRBJ2-5

CDR3: CASTQTATSGYTF
V: TRBV6-2/TRBV6-3
D: .
length: 13
J: TRBJ1-2

CDR3: CASTWPDTQYF
V: TRBV4-2
D: .
length: 11
J: TRBJ2-3

CDR3: CASSQEVGEQYF
V: TRBV4-3
D: .
length: 12
J: TRBJ2-7

CDR3: CASSLMDRVRDTQYF
V: TRBV5-1
D: TRBD1
length: 15
J: TRBJ2-3

CDR3: CSGVLGGQGNEQFF
V: TRBV29-1
D: .
length: 14
J: TRBJ2-1

CDR3: CASSLDRTEKQYF
V: TRBV5-1
D: .
length: 13
J: TRBJ2-7

CDR3: CSYSPQFTDTQYF
V: TRBV20-1
D: .
length: 13
J: TRBJ2-3

CDR3: CSPRQPNTEAFF
V: TRBV20-1
D: .
length: 12
J: TRBJ1-1

CDR3: CSATGFDYGYTF
V: TRBV20-1
D: .
length: 12
J: TRBJ1-2

CDR3: CASSLGQRDNQPQHF
V: TRBV12-3/TRBV12-4
D: .
length: 15
J: TRBJ1-5

CDR3: CASSATMGNEQFF
V: TRBV6-1
D: .
length: 13
J: TRBJ2-1

CDR3: CASSSRQGGQPQHF
V: TRBV7-2
D: TRBD1
length: 14
J: TRBJ1-5

CDR3: CAWGQGSYEQYF
V: TRBV30
D: TRBD1
length: 12
J: TRBJ2-7

CDR3: CASSTAGTSGPYEQYF
V: TRBV12-3/TRBV12-4
D: TRBD2
length: 16
J: TRBJ2-7